Sequencing of this T cell receptor beta chain was carried out in a study of cytomegalovirus exposure and HLA in healthy donors. The PCR ran on 60 Vbeta and 13 Jbeta primers. The assay was immunoSEQ multiplex PCR, and TCRdb's table has in-frame clones only and misses some. The sample shows approximately 100,000 clones, 65% to 80% of them seen only once. As to this clone: Its target is not known.

Points from the study as a whole: Association of a missense DCLRE1C variant with TCR beta V- and J-gene trimming was reported in a later analysis. Later analysis showed most CMV-associated TCR beta chains appearing HLA-restricted.

The material sequenced was PBMCs. The clonotype comes from a female donor in good health and CMV-seropositive.

The CDR3 bases are TGTGCCTGGAGTTCCCCGGGACTTGGGATGATAGAGCAGTACTTC. This encodes CAWSSPGLGMIEQYF. The rearrangement uses TRBV30 and TRBJ2-7, with TRBD2 as a possible D gene (6 bases). V was cut by 2 bases and J by 7 bases, with 21 bases left in between. The CDR3 is made up of 15 amino acids. Germline CDR1 and CDR2: GTSNPN and SVGIG (reference sequence). The complete variable domain, with remaining parts taken from reference TRBV30 and TRBJ2-7, reads SQTIHQWPATLVQPVGSPLSLECTVEGTSNPNLYWYRQAAGRGLQLLFYSVGIGQISSEVPQNLSASRPQDRQFILSSKKLLLSDSGFYLCAWSSPGLGMIEQYFGPGTRLTVT.